The 28 T cell receptor beta chains given below trace back to one sample, sequenced in a study of cytomegalovirus exposure and HLA in healthy donors (dated by TCRdb to 2015 to 2018). Receptor libraries were prepared by the immunoSEQ multiplex PCR assay. A mixture of 60 forward primers for TCR Vbeta segments and 13 reverse primers for TCR Jbeta segments was used in the multiplex PCR. In TCRdb, the immuneACCESS table is reduced to in-frame sequences with V and J assigned. These tables do not hold every clone; where another copy was compared, an unresolved V gene accounts for under half, and the others remain unexplained. Counted in this sample were 80,000 or so clones; roughly 76% of them appeared once. The ten top clones hold about 7% of the sample. Source material: PBMCs. These receptors were obtained from a woman in her forties in good health and CMV-seronegative.

The V call is TRBV6-6, the J call TRBJ2-3, with no clear D. The CDR3 has 13 residues. V was trimmed by 6 bases and J by 4 bases, leaving 11 bases between them. The germline CDR1 and CDR2 sequences are MNHNY and SVGAGI (reference sequence). Written as DNA, the CDR3 is TGTGCCAGCAGCACTACGTCCCCAGATACGCAGTATTTT. It translates to CASSTTSPDTQYF.

The V gene is TRBV14, the J gene TRBJ1-1, with TRBD1 as a possible D gene (5 bases). The CDR3 contains 12 residues. CDR1 and CDR2 (germline): SGHDN, FVKESK. V dropped 1 base and J dropped 11 bases, with 11 bases sitting between them. This CDR3 reads CASSQASGRAFF. The DNA of the CDR3 is TGTGCCAGCAGCCAAGCGTCAGGGCGGGCTTTCTTT.

The gene calls are TRBV10-3 and TRBJ2-6; 7 positions agree with TRBD1. The V gene end was trimmed by 0 bases and the J gene end by 0 bases; junction bases not matched to a gene: 5. This CDR3 spans 18 amino acids. Germline V CDR1 and CDR2: ENHRY, SYGVKD. The CDR3: CAISESGQLLSGANVLTF. The CDR3 region has the DNA TGTGCCATCAGTGAGTCGGGACAGTTACTCTCTGGGGCCAACGTCCTGACTTTC.

The chain joins TRBV11-2 to TRBJ2-1; maybe TRBD1 (6 bases). The CDR3 totals 17 residues. V lost 2 bases to trimming and J lost 9 bases, with 23 bases between them. CDR1 is SGHAT, CDR2 FQNNGV, per germline. CDR3 nucleotide sequence: TGTGCCAGCAGCTTACGGCAGGGGATCTCCACCCAGGGTGAGCAGTTCTTC. Encoded protein: CASSLRQGISTQGEQFF.

This clone was seen a single time. The chain uses TRBV9 and TRBJ2-1, with 7 bases that match TRBD2. Germline trimming cut 2 bases from V and 8 bases from J; bases unmatched to any gene: 7. This CDR3 is 14 amino acids long. Germline V gene data show CDR1 as SGDLS and CDR2 as YYNGEE. The CDR3: CASSVLTGRDEQFF. CDR3 sequence (DNA): TGTGCCAGCAGCGTCCTGACGGGGAGGGATGAGCAGTTCTTC.

The chain has TRBV5-1 and TRBJ1-2; TRBD1 agrees at 8 bases. CDR1 SGHRS and CDR2 YFSETQ come from the germline V gene. CDR3 length: 16 residues. Trimming at V came to 5 bases and at J to 1 base, leaving 10 bases not matched to a gene. CDR3 region: CASRPNTGGINYGYTF. CDR3 DNA sequence: TGCGCCAGCAGACCGAACACAGGGGGAATTAACTATGGCTACACCTTC. Full variable domain (missing parts from reference TRBV5-1 and TRBJ1-2): KAGVTQTPRYLIKTRGQQVTLSCSPISGHRSVSWYQQTPGQGLQFLFEYFSETQRNKGNFPGRFSGRQFSNSRSEMNVSTLELGDSALYLCASRPNTGGINYGYTFGSGTRLTVV.

This chain links TRBV4-3 with TRBJ2-3, with 10 positions matching TRBD2. The V and J ends lost 4 bases and 2 bases, in that order; junction bases with no gene match: 12. This CDR3 contains 18 residues. The germline V gene has CDR1 LGHNA and CDR2 YSLEER. The CDR3 nucleotides are TGCGCCAGCAGCCTCCGACCACTAGCGGGAAAGTTCACAGATACGCAGTATTTT. This codes for CASSLRPLAGKFTDTQYF.

DNA for the CDR3: TGCGCCAGCAGCTTATTCGGGGGGTCGGACACTGAAGCTTTCTTT. It yields the protein CASSLFGGSDTEAFF. This chain uses TRBV5-1 with TRBJ1-1; TRBD1 is a possible D gene (5 bases). Germline lookup yields CDR1 SGHRS and CDR2 YFSETQ. The CDR3 totals 15 residues. The V end lost 2 bases, the J end lost 3 bases, and 14 bases lay between the germline ends.

The V call is TRBV5-1, the J call TRBJ1-2, with D perhaps matching TRBD1 (6 bases). The V gene's germline CDR1 is SGHRS and CDR2 YFSETQ. V shed 0 bases and J shed 2 bases, with 11 bases lying between them. CDR3 length: 15 amino acids. The CDR3 nucleotides are TGCGCCAGCAGCTTGGAAGGACAGACAAACTATGGCTACACCTTC. This sequence encodes CASSLEGQTNYGYTF. Looking up the rest from reference TRBV5-1 and TRBJ1-2 gives the full variable domain: KAGVTQTPRYLIKTRGQQVTLSCSPISGHRSVSWYQQTPGQGLQFLFEYFSETQRNKGNFPGRFSGRQFSNSRSEMNVSTLELGDSALYLCASSLEGQTNYGYTFGSGTRLTVV.

This sequence joins TRBV7-2 and TRBJ2-3, with 10 nucleotides matching TRBD2. This CDR3 has 15 amino acids. Germline assignment: CDR1 SGHTA and CDR2 FQGNSA. V gave up 3 bases and J gave up 6 bases; unmatched junction bases: 6. The CDR3 region has the DNA TGTGCCAGCAGCTTCCCAGCGGGAGGGCAGGATACGCAGTATTTT. Translated, it gives CASSFPAGGQDTQYF. The full variable domain, its missing parts supplied by reference TRBV7-2 and TRBJ2-3, is GAGVSQSPSNKVTEKGKDVELRCDPISGHTALYWYRQSLGQGLEFLIYFQGNSAPDKSGLPSDRFSAERTGGSVSTLTIQRTQQEDSAVYLCASSFPAGGQDTQYFGPGTRLTVL.

The rearrangement joins TRBV5-4 to TRBJ2-1; D not certain. The CDR3 has 18 amino acids. V lost 0 bases and J 0 bases, leaving 16 bases between the germline ends. The V gene's germline CDR1 is SGHNT and CDR2 YYREEE (reference sequence). The chain's CDR3 is CASSLGPLSASSYNEQFF. CDR3 coding DNA: TGTGCCAGCAGCTTGGGACCGCTAAGCGCCAGCTCCTACAATGAGCAGTTCTTC.

Concerning this clone itself: A junction boundary mismatches the germline segment, possibly from a read error. The V call is TRBV7-7, the J call TRBJ2-1; 9 bases agree with TRBD1. The length of the CDR3 is 15 residues. Germline V CDR1 and CDR2: SSHAT, FNYEAQ (reference sequence). The CDR3: CASSHLGTGNNEQFF. The CDR3 nucleotides are TGTGCTAGCAGCCACTTAGGGACAGGGAATAATGAGCAGTTCTTC.

This clone was recorded a few times. DNA for the CDR3: TGCGCCAGCAGCCAAGATCGGGAGCCTTACAATGAGCAGTTCTTC. This translates into CASSQDREPYNEQFF. The J gene is TRBJ2-1, the V gene TRBV4-3; perhaps TRBD2 as D (6 bases). Germline CDR1 and CDR2: LGHNA and YSLEER. V was pared by 0 bases and J by 4 bases, with 10 bases between. The CDR3 runs 15 residues.

The gene calls are TRBV27 and TRBJ2-5; a weak D match, TRBD1 (7 bases). CDR1 MNHEY and CDR2 SMNVEV come from the germline V gene (reference sequence). The CDR3 spans 17 residues. Trimming took 0 bases from V and 7 from J, leaving 21 bases between them. The CDR3 DNA sequence: TGTGCCAGCAGTTTATCGTTTCCGGCACACCAGGGGGGGACCCAGTACTTC. Translated: CASSLSFPAHQGGTQYF.

The rearrangement joins TRBV14 to TRBJ2-7; TRBD2 matches 7 bases. J was trimmed by 2 bases and V by 8 bases; bases with no gene match: 3. The CDR3 runs 12 residues. The germline V gene has CDR1 SGHDN and CDR2 FVKESK. In DNA, the CDR3 is TGTGCCAGCGGGAGGGCCCCCTACGAGCAGTACTTC. It codes for CASGRAPYEQYF.

This clone has only one observation. The junction and the germline gene differ at one end; a read error may be behind it. Other DNA variants within this sample encode the same CDR3. The chain carries TRBV7-3 and TRBJ2-1; D is possibly TRBD1 (5 bases). CDR1 is SGHTA and CDR2 is FQGTGA in the germline V gene. CDR3 length: 16 residues. The CDR3 bases are TGTGCCAGCAGCCTAACCGCTGTAACAGGAGACAATGAGCAGTTCTTC. Its protein is CASSLTAVTGDNEQFF.

Only a few counts were recorded for this clone. This sequence joins TRBV6-1 and TRBJ1-6; TRBD1 is a possible D gene (5 bases). V lost 6 bases and J 6 bases, leaving 6 bases between the germline ends. The CDR3 has 12 amino acids. Germline CDR1 MNHNS, CDR2 SASEGT. CDR3 protein: CASRTVNSPLHF. The CDR3 nucleotides read TGTGCCAGCAGGACAGTTAATTCACCCCTCCACTTT.

This clone was detected once. For the CDR3, the DNA is TGTGCCTGGAGTATAGGACAGGGCACAGATACGCAGTATTTT. Amino acids: CAWSIGQGTDTQYF. The chain combines TRBV30 with TRBJ2-3; 7 bases map to TRBD1. With V trimmed by 2 bases and J by 1 base, 3 bases remained unmatched. Germline V gives CDR1 GTSNPN, CDR2 SVGIG (reference sequence). The CDR3 loop spans 14 amino acids.

This chain uses TRBV7-3 with TRBJ2-1, with a possible D match to TRBD2 (6 bases). The V gene lost 5 bases and the J gene lost 6 bases, with 11 bases spanning the gap. Germline lookup yields CDR1 SGHTA and CDR2 FQGTGA. This CDR3 region has 13 residues. The CDR3 region is CASSLRETNEQFF. CDR3 coding DNA: TGTGCCAGCAGCCTCCGGGAGACCAATGAGCAGTTCTTC.

The chain joins TRBV29-1 to TRBJ2-2, with D unclear. V was trimmed by 7 bases and J by 4 bases, leaving 10 bases between them. There are 12 residues in the CDR3. Per germline, CDR1 SQVTM and CDR2 ANQGSEA. CDR3 DNA sequence: TGCAGCGGAGTGAGGCTCACCGGGGAGCTGTTTTTT. It translates to CSGVRLTGELFF.

The chain joins TRBV2 to TRBJ2-7; perhaps TRBD2 as D (5 bases). Germline V gene data show CDR1 as SNHLY and CDR2 as FYNNEI. V lost 3 bases and J 3 bases, leaving 9 bases between the germline ends. The CDR3 has 13 residues. The DNA for the CDR3 is TGTGCCAGCAGTGAGACTAATAACTACGAGCAGTACTTC. It yields the protein CASSETNNYEQYF.

The rearrangement joins TRBV19 to TRBJ1-3, with a tentative D call TRBD1 (5 bases). Looked up from germline, CDR1 is LNHDA and CDR2 is SQIVND (reference sequence). V lost 4 bases to trimming and J lost 3 bases, with 7 bases between them. The CDR3 covers 13 residues. CDR3 DNA: TGTGCCAGTAGTACCGGACATGGAAACACCATATATTTT. Residues: CASSTGHGNTIYF.

V gene TRBV6-5 combines with J gene TRBJ2-7, with TRBD1 as a possible D gene (5 bases). Germline V gene data show CDR1 as MNHEY and CDR2 as SVGAGI. The V end lost 7 bases, the J end lost 7 bases, and 20 bases lay between the germline ends. The CDR3 has 14 amino acids. The CDR3 spells CASTQPSGAREQYF. CDR3 sequence (DNA): TGTGCCAGCACCCAACCCTCTGGGGCGCGGGAGCAGTACTTC.

This clone was counted between two and nine times. The chain recombines TRBV7-9 with TRBJ1-1; D is possibly TRBD1 (6 bases). Germline V CDR1 and CDR2: SEHNR, FQNEAQ (reference sequence). The CDR3 contains 15 residues. The V and J ends lost 5 bases and 1 base respectively, with 14 bases between them. CDR3 amino acids: CASSLIGGRNTEAFF. The CDR3 DNA reads as TGTGCCAGCAGCCTCATTGGGGGCAGGAACACTGAAGCTTTCTTT. The full variable domain, its missing parts supplied by reference TRBV7-9 and TRBJ1-1, is DTGVSQNPRHKITKRGQNVTFRCDPISEHNRLYWYRQTLGQGPEFLTYFQNEAQLEKSRLLSDRFSAERPKGSFSTLEIQRTEQGDSAMYLCASSLIGGRNTEAFFGQGTRLTVV.

The rearrangement joins TRBV19 to TRBJ2-2, with D unclear. The CDR3 sequence is 15 residues long. V was pared by 0 bases and J by 6 bases, with 11 bases between. Germline CDR1 LNHDA, CDR2 SQIVND (reference sequence). Here the CDR3 DNA reads TGTGCCAGTAGTATAGATCTAGGAGTTTCCGGGGAGCTGTTTTTT. Translation gives CASSIDLGVSGELFF.

The chain recombines TRBV18 with TRBJ1-2; no reliable D call. Germline CDR1 and CDR2: KGHSH and LQKENI. V was shortened by 2 bases and J by 4 bases, with 17 bases between the two germline ends. The CDR3 sequence is 16 residues long. CDR3 DNA sequence: TGTGCCAGCTCACCAGCAGGCACTGTTCCTTCCTATGGCTACACCTTC. Protein sequence: CASSPAGTVPSYGYTF.

This chain joins TRBV10-2 and TRBJ2-1, with D possibly matching TRBD1 (5 bases). The CDR3 consists of 11 residues. V lost 9 bases, J lost 9 bases, and 12 bases lay in between. Looked up from germline, CDR1 is WSHSY and CDR2 is SAAADI. CDR3 sequence reads: CASAIQVEQFF. CDR3 bases: TGCGCCAGTGCAATACAGGTTGAGCAGTTCTTC.

The table lists this clone with a count of one. The rearrangement uses TRBV2 and TRBJ2-7; 7 bases line up with TRBD2. The CDR3 loop spans 14 amino acids. The V and J ends lost 6 bases and 4 bases, in that order; junction bases with no gene match: 9. Germline CDR1 reads SNHLY; CDR2 reads FYNNEI. The CDR3 region has the DNA TGTGCCAGCAGAGTCGACACGGGGGGATACGAGCAGTACTTC. Encoded protein: CASRVDTGGYEQYF.